This T cell receptor beta chain was recorded in a study of blood T cell repertoires in COVID-19. As originally analysed: Reference gene primer amplification yielded estimated nucleated cell counts. Produced via immunoSEQ multiplex PCR; TCRdb's table is partial and in-frame only. V, J and clone size reflect that table, while D and trimming were determined from the DNA. The table records about 180,000 clones, about 88% of them present only once. Looked up from germline, CDR1 is SGHTA and CDR2 is FQGNSA. The CDR3 covers 11 residues. Trimming removed 3 bases at V and 8 bases at J, with 5 bases between. This chain links TRBV7-2 with TRBJ2-1; D gene ambiguous. This TCR came from a man aged 18 to 29 who had recovered from COVID-19. Material for sequencing was peripheral blood. This CDR3 reads CASSFVDEQFF. CDR3 coding DNA: TGTGCCAGCAGCTTCGTAGATGAGCAGTTCTTC.